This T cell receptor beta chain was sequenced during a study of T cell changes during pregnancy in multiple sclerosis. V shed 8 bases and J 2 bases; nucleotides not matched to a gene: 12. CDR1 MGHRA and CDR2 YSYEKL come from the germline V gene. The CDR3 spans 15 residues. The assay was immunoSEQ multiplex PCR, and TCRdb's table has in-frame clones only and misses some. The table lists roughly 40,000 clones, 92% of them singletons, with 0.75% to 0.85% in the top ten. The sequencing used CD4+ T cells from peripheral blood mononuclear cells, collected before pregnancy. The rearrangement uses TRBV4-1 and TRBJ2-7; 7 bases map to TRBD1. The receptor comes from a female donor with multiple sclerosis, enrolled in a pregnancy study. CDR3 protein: CASAPTGTATYEQYF. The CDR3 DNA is TGCGCCAGCGCGCCGACAGGGACCGCGACCTACGAGCAGTACTTC.